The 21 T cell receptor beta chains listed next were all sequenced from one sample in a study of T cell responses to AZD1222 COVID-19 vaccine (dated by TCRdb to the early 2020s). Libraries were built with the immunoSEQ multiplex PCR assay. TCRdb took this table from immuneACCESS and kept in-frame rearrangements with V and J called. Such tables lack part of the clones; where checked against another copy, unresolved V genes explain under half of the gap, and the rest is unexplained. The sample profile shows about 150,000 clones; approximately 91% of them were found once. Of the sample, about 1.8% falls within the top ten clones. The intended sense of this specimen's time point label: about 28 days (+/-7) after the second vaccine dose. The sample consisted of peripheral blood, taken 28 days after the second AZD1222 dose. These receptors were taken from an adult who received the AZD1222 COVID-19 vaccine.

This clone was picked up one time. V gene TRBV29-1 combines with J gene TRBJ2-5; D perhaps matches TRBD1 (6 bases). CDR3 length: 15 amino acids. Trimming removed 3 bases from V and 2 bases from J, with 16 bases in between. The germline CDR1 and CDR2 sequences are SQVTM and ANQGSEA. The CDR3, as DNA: TGCAGCGTTGAGGGGTTCAGGGGTAAGCAAGAGACCCAGTACTTC. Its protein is CSVEGFRGKQETQYF. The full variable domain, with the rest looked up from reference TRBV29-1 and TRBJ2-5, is SAVISQKPSRDICQRGTSLTIQCQVDSQVTMMFWYRQQPGQSLTLIATANQGSEATYESGFVIDKFPISRPNLTFSTLTVSNMSPEDSSIYLCSVEGFRGKQETQYFGPGTRLLVL.

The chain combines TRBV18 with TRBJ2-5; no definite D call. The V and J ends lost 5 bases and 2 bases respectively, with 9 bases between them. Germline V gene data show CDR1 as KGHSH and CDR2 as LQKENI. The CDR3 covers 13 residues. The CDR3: CASSASPQETQYF. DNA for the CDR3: TGTGCCAGCTCAGCTAGTCCTCAAGAGACCCAGTACTTC. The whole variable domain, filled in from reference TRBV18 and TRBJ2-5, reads NAGVMQNPRHLVRRRGQEARLRCSPMKGHSHVYWYRQLPEEGLKFMVYLQKENIIDESGMPKERFSAEFPKEGPSILRIQQVVRGDSAAYFCASSASPQETQYFGPGTRLLVL.

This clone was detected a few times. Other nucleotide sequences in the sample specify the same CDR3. The chain's CDR3 is CASSPGLNTEAFF. Written as DNA, the CDR3 is TGTGCCAGCAGCCCGGGACTAAACACTGAAGCTTTCTTT. J is TRBJ1-1 and V is TRBV2, with D tentatively TRBD1 (5 bases). Germline CDR1 and CDR2: SNHLY and FYNNEI. This CDR3 is built from 13 residues. Trimming took off 6 bases at V and 2 bases at J, with 10 bases between the two ends.

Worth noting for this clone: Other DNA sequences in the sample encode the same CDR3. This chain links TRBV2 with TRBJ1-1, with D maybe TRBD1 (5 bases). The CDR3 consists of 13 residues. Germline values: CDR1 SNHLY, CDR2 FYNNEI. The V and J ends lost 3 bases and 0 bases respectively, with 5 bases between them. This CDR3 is CASSEGLNTEAFF. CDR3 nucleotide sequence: TGTGCCAGCAGTGAGGGACTGAACACTGAAGCTTTCTTT.

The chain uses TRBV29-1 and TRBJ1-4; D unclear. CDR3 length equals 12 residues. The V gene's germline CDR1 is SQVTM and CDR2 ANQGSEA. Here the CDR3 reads CRPSYGNEKLFF. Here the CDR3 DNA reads TGCAGGCCCAGCTATGGTAATGAAAAACTGTTTTTT.

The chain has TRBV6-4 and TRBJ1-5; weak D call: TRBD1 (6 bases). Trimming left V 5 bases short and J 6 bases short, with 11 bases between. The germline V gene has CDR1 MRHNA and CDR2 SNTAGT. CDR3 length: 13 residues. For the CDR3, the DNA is TGTGCCAGCAGTCCAGGGGTTGCTCAGCCCCAGCATTTT. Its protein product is CASSPGVAQPQHF.

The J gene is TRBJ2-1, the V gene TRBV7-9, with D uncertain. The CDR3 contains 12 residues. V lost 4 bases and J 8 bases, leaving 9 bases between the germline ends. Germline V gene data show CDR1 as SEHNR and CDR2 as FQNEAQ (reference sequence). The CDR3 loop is CASSSFRDEQFF. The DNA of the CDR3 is TGTGCCAGCAGCTCATTCCGGGATGAGCAGTTCTTC.

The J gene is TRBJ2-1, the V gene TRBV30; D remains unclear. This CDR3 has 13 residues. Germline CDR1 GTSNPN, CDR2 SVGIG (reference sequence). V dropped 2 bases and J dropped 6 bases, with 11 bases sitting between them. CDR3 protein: CAWSPILGNEQFF. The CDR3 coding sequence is TGTGCCTGGAGTCCCATACTTGGCAATGAGCAGTTCTTC.

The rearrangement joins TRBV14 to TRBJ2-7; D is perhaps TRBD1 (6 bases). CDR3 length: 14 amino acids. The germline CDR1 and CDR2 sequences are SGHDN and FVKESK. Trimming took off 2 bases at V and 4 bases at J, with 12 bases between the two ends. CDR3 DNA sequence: TGTGCCAGCAGCCAATCGGACAGACTATACGAGCAGTACTTC. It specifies CASSQSDRLYEQYF.

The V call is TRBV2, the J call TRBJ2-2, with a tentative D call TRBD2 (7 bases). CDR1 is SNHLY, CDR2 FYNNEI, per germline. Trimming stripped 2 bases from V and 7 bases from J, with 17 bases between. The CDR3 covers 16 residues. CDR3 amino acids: CASSELVGGGIGELFF. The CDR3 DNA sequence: TGTGCCAGCAGTGAACTTGTGGGAGGGGGGATCGGGGAGCTGTTTTTT. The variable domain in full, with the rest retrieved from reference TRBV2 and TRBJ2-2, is EPEVTQTPSHQVTQMGQEVILRCVPISNHLYFYWYRQILGQKVEFLVSFYNNEISEKSEIFDDQFSVERPDGSNFTLKIRSTKLEDSAMYFCASSELVGGGIGELFFGEGSRLTVL.

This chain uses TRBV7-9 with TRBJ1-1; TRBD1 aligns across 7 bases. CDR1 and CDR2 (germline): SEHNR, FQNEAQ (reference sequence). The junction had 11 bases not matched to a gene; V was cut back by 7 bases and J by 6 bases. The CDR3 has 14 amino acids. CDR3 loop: CASTREQGKAEAFF. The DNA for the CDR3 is TGTGCCAGCACCAGAGAACAGGGGAAGGCTGAAGCTTTCTTT.

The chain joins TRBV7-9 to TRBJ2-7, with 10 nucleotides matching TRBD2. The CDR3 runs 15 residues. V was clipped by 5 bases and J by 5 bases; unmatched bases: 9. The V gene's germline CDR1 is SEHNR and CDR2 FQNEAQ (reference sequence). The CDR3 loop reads CASSPATSGADEQYF. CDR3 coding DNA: TGTGCCAGCAGCCCGGCAACTAGCGGGGCCGACGAGCAGTACTTC.

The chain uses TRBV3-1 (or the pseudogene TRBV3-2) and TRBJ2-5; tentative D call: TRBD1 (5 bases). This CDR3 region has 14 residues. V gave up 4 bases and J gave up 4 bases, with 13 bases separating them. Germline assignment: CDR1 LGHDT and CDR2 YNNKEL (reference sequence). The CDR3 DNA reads TGTGCCAGCAGCCGTTCTGGGGCAACAGAGACCCAGTACTTC. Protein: CASSRSGATETQYF.

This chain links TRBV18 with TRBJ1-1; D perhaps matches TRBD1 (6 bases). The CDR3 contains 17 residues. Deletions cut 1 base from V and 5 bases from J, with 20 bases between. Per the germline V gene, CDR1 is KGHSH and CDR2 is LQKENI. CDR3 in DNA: TGTGCCAGCTCACCACAATCATTGGGCAGGGGCGAAACTGAAGCTTTCTTT. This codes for CASSPQSLGRGETEAFF.

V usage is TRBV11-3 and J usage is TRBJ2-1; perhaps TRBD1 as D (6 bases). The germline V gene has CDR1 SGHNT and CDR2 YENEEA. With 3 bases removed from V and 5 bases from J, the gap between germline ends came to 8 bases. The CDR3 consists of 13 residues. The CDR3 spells CASSFNRDNEQFF. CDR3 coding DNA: TGTGCCAGCAGCTTTAACAGGGACAATGAGCAGTTCTTC.

The CDR3 sequence: CASSLGPAAGELFF. The CDR3 nucleotides are TGTGCCAGCAGCTTAGGCCCTGCGGCCGGGGAGCTGTTTTTT. The chain employs TRBV11-2 and TRBJ2-2; D not resolved. Germline V gene sequence: CDR1 SGHAT, CDR2 FQNNGV. Trimming removed 1 base from V and 6 bases from J, with 9 bases in between. The CDR3 length is 14 residues.

This chain's CDR3 is CASSYTGSPNSPLHF. The CDR3 DNA reads as TGTGCCAGCAGTTACACAGGGAGCCCCAATTCACCCCTCCACTTT. The chain is built from TRBV6-5 and TRBJ1-6; tentatively, D is TRBD1 (6 bases). Germline V gives CDR1 MNHEY, CDR2 SVGAGI. The CDR3 runs 15 residues. The ends were cut back, 2 bases at V and 7 bases at J, with 12 bases in the middle.

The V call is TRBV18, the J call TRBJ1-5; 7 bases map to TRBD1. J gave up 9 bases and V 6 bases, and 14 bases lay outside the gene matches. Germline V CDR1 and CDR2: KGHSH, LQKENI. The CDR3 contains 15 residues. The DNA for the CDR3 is TGTGCCAGCTCTCCTGATCGACAGGGATTTATGCCCCAGCATTTT. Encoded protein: CASSPDRQGFMPQHF. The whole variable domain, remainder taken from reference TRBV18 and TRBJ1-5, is NAGVMQNPRHLVRRRGQEARLRCSPMKGHSHVYWYRQLPEEGLKFMVYLQKENIIDESGMPKERFSAEFPKEGPSILRIQQVVRGDSAAYFCASSPDRQGFMPQHFGDGTRLSIL.

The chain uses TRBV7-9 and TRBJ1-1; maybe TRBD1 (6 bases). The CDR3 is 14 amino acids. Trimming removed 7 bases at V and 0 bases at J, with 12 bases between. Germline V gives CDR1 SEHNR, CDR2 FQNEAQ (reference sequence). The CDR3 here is CASTKTGLNTEAFF. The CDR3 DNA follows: TGTGCCAGCACCAAGACAGGACTGAACACTGAAGCTTTCTTT. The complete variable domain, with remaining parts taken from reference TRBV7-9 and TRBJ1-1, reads DTGVSQNPRHKITKRGQNVTFRCDPISEHNRLYWYRQTLGQGPEFLTYFQNEAQLEKSRLLSDRFSAERPKGSFSTLEIQRTEQGDSAMYLCASTKTGLNTEAFFGQGTRLTVV.

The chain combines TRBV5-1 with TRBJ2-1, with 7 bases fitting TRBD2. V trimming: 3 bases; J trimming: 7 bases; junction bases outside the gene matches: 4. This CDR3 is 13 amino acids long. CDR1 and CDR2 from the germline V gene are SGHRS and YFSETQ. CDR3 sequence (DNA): TGCGCCAGCAGCTCTGCCGGGGGGAATGAGCAGTTCTTC. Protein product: CASSSAGGNEQFF. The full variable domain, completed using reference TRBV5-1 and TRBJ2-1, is KAGVTQTPRYLIKTRGQQVTLSCSPISGHRSVSWYQQTPGQGLQFLFEYFSETQRNKGNFPGRFSGRQFSNSRSEMNVSTLELGDSALYLCASSSAGGNEQFFGPGTRLTVL.

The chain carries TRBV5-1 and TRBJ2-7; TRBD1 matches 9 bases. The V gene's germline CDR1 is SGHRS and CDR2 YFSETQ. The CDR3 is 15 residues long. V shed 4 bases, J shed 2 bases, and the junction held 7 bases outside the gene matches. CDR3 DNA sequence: TGCGCCAGCAGCCTAACGGGACAGGGCCCCTACGAGCAGTACTTC. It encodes CASSLTGQGPYEQYF.